These 5 T cell receptor beta chains came from one sample sequenced in a study of cytotoxic CD8 clonotypes in ibrutinib-treated CLL. Assay used: immunoSEQ multiplex PCR; TCRdb lists only in-frame clones, some missing. The sample carries some 27,000 clones, less than 60% recorded once. The sequenced sample was PBMCs, obtained before ibrutinib treatment. The receptors shown here come from a human donor with chronic lymphocytic leukemia.

Only a few counts were recorded for this clone. The V call is TRBV5-1, the J call TRBJ1-2; 10 nucleotides agree with TRBD1. The trim removed 4 bases at V and 7 bases at J, leaving 10 bases unmatched. Germline values: CDR1 SGHRS, CDR2 YFSETQ. The CDR3 length is 15 residues. The CDR3: CASSPYLGTGVGYTF. For the CDR3, the DNA is TGCGCCAGCAGCCCGTACTTGGGGACAGGGGTTGGCTACACCTTC.

The chain employs TRBV13 and TRBJ1-6; D unclear. CDR1 and CDR2 (germline): PRHDT, FYEKMQ (reference sequence). Trimming took off 5 bases at V and 0 bases at J, with 8 bases between the two ends. CDR3 length: 15 amino acids. DNA for the CDR3: TGTGCCAGCAGCCCGAGAAACTCCTATAATTCACCCCTCCACTTT. It specifies CASSPRNSYNSPLHF.

This chain joins TRBV6-1 and TRBJ1-4; tentatively, D is TRBD1 (6 bases). The CDR3 totals 16 residues. V was clipped by 3 bases and J by 0 bases, with 11 bases between them. CDR1 MNHNS and CDR2 SASEGT come from the germline V gene. Written as DNA, the CDR3 is TGTGCCAGCAGTGAGAGCAGGGGCTCAACTAATGAAAAACTGTTTTTT. The encoded protein is CASSESRGSTNEKLFF.

The genes are TRBV6-5 and TRBJ2-5; unclear D gene. Looked up from germline, CDR1 is MNHEY and CDR2 is SVGAGI. This CDR3 comprises 15 residues. The V gene lost 3 bases and the J gene lost 1 base, with 12 bases spanning the gap. The CDR3 sequence: CASSYRGLSQETQYF. The DNA of the CDR3 is TGTGCCAGCAGTTATCGCGGCCTATCCCAAGAGACCCAGTACTTC.

The chain joins TRBV10-3 to TRBJ2-7; the D gene is possibly TRBD2 (6 bases). Trimming removed 4 bases at V and 0 bases at J, with 19 bases between. Per the germline V gene, CDR1 is ENHRY and CDR2 is SYGVKD. The CDR3 runs 17 residues. CDR3 residues: CAISGPIPGGASYEQYF. CDR3 bases: TGTGCCATCAGTGGCCCCATACCTGGCGGGGCCTCCTACGAGCAGTACTTC.